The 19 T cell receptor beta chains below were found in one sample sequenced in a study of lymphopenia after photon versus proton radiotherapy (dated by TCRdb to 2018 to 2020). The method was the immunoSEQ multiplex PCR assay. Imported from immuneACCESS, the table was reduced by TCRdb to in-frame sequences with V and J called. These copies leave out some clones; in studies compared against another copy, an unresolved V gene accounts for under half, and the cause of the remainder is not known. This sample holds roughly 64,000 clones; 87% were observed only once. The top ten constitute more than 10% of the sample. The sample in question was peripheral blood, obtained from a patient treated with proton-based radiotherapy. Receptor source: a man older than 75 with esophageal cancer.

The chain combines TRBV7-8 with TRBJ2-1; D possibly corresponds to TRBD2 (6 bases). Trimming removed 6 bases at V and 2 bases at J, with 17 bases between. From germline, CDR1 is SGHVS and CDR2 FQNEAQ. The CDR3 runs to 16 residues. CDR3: CASRLTRAWTYNEQFF. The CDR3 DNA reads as TGTGCCAGCAGGTTGACTAGGGCGTGGACCTACAATGAGCAGTTCTTC.

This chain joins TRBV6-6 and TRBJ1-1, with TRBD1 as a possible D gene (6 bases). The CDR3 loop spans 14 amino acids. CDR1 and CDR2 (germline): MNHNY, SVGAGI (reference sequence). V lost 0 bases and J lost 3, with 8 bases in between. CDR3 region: CASSYSRTDTEAFF. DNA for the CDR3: TGTGCCAGCAGTTACTCGCGGACAGACACTGAAGCTTTCTTT.

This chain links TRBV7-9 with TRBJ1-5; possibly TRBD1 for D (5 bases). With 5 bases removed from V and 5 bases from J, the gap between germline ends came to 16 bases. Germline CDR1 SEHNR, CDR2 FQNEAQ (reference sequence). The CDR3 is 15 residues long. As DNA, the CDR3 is TGTGCCAGCAGCCTTACGGCAGGAGGGGATCAGCCCCAGCATTTT. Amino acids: CASSLTAGGDQPQHF.

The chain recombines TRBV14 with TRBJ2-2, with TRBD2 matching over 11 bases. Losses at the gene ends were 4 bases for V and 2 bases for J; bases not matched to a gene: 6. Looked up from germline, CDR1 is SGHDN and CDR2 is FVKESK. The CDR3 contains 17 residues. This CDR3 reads CASSPWGLAVNTGELFF. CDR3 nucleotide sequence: TGTGCCAGCAGCCCTTGGGGACTAGCGGTTAACACCGGGGAGCTGTTTTTT.

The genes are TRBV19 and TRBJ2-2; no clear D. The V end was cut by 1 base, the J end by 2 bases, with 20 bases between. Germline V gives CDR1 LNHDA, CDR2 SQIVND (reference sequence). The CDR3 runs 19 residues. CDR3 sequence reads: CASSIAGMGWVLNTGELFF. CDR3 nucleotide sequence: TGTGCCAGTAGTATAGCAGGAATGGGGTGGGTTCTCAACACCGGGGAGCTGTTTTTT.

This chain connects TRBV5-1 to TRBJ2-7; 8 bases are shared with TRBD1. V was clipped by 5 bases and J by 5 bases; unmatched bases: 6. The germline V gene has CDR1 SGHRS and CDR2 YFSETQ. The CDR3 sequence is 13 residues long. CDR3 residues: CASRATGVDEQYF. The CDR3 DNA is TGCGCCAGCAGGGCGACAGGGGTGGACGAGCAGTACTTC.

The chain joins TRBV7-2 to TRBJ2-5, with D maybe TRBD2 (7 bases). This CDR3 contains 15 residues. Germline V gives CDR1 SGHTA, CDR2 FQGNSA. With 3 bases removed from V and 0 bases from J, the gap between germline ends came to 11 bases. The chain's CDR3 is CASSFAGAYQETQYF. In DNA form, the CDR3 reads TGTGCCAGCAGCTTCGCGGGGGCTTACCAAGAGACCCAGTACTTC.

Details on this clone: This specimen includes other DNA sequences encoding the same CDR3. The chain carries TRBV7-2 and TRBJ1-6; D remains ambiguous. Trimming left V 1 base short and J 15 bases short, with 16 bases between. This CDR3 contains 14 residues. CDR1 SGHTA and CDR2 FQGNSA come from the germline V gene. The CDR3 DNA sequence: TGTGCCAGCAGCTTAGTGGCAGGAGCCGCGGGCCTCCACTTT. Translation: CASSLVAGAAGLHF.

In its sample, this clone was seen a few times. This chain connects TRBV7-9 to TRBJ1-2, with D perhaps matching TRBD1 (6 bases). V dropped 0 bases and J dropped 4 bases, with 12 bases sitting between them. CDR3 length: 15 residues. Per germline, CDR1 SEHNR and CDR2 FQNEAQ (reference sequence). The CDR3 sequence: CASSLARRGTYGYTF. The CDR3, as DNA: TGTGCCAGCAGCTTAGCACGCAGGGGAACCTATGGCTACACCTTC. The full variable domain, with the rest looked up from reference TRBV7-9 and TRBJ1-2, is DTGVSQNPRHKITKRGQNVTFRCDPISEHNRLYWYRQTLGQGPEFLTYFQNEAQLEKSRLLSDRFSAERPKGSFSTLEIQRTEQGDSAMYLCASSLARRGTYGYTFGSGTRLTVV.

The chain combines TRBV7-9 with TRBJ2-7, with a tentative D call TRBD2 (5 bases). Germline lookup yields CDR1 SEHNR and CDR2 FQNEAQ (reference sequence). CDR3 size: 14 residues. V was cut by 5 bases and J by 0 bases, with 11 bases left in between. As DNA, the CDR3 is TGTGCCAGCAGCCCAACGGGGAGCTCCTACGAGCAGTACTTC. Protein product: CASSPTGSSYEQYF.

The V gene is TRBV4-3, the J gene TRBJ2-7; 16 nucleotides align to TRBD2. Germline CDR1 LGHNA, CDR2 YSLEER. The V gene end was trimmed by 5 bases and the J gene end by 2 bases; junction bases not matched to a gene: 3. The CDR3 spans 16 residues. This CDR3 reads CASSSGLAGGAYEQYF. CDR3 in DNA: TGCGCCAGCAGCTCGGGACTAGCGGGAGGGGCCTACGAGCAGTACTTC.

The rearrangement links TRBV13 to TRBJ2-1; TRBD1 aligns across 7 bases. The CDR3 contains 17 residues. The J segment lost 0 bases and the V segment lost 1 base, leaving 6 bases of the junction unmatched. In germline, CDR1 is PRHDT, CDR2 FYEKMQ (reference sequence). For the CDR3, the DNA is TGTGCCAGCAGCTTAGCGCGACAGGGTAGCTCCTACAATGAGCAGTTCTTC. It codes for CASSLARQGSSYNEQFF.

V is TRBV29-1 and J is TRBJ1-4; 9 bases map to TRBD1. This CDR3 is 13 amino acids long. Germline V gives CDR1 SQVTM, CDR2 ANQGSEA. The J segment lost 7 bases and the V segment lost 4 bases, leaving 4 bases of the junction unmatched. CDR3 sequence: CSVVGTGPEKLFF. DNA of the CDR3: TGCAGCGTTGTCGGGACAGGGCCTGAAAAACTGTTTTTT.

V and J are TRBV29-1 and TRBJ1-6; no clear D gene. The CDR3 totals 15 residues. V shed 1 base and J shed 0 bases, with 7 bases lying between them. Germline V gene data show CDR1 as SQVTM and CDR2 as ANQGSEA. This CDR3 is CSVEGSVSYNSPLHF. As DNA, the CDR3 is TGCAGCGTTGAAGGCTCAGTCTCCTATAATTCACCCCTCCACTTT.

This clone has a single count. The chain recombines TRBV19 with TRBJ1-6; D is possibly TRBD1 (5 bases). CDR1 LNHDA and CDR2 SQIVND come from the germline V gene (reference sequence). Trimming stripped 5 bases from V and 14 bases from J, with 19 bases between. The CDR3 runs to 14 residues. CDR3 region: CASSVRVGLIALHF. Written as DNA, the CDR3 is TGTGCCAGTAGTGTCAGGGTCGGGTTAATCGCCCTCCACTTT.

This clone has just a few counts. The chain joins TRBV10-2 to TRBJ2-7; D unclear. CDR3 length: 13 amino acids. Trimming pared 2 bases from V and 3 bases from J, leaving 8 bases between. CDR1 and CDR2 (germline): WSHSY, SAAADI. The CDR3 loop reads CASSETRYYEQYF. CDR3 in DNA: TGCGCCAGCAGTGAGACCCGGTACTACGAGCAGTACTTC.

CDR3 in DNA: TGTGCCAGCAGCCCCGGGGGGAACACCATATATTTT. This translates into CASSPGGNTIYF. The chain employs TRBV6-6 and TRBJ1-3, with D perhaps TRBD1 (5 bases). CDR3 length: 12 amino acids. Per the germline V gene, CDR1 is MNHNY and CDR2 is SVGAGI (reference sequence). V lost 6 bases and J 7 bases, leaving 10 bases between the germline ends.

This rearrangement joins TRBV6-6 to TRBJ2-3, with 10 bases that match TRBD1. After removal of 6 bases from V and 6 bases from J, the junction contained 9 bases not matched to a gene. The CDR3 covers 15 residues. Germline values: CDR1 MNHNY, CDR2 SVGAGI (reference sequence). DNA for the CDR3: TGTGCCAGCAGGTCCCGGGACAGGGGTTCGGATACGCAGTATTTT. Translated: CASRSRDRGSDTQYF.

The CDR3 DNA reads as TGTGCCAGTAGTCCTCGGACAGGTAGTGGGTCGGCTTTCTTT. Encoded protein: CASSPRTGSGSAFF. The chain has TRBV19 and TRBJ1-1; 7 nucleotides agree with TRBD1. This CDR3 has 14 residues. Germline V gene sequence: CDR1 LNHDA, CDR2 SQIVND (reference sequence). V was pared by 5 bases and J by 11 bases, with 14 bases of the junction left unmatched.